These T cell receptor beta chains were read from a single sample in a study of cytomegalovirus exposure and HLA in healthy donors. TCRdb keeps only in-frame clones here, not all; method: immunoSEQ multiplex PCR. The sample has about 240,000 clones; just under 80% are singletons. The specimen was PBMCs. Receptors originate from a boy between 5 and 17 years old in good health and CMV-seronegative. Both conserved end residues are part of each CDR3. The D gene is left open where the match is weak. Expanded clones get a size class; other rows say once, few or many, or leave the size out.

j_call: TRBJ1-2; d_call: .; cdr3_length: 14; v_call: TRBV19; clone_size: .; cdr3_nt: TGTGCCAGTAGATTGCAGGGCGCTAACTATGGCTACACCTTC; cdr3_aa: CASRLQGANYGYTF
j_call: TRBJ2-1; d_call: .; cdr3_length: 16; v_call: TRBV15; clone_size: few; cdr3_nt: TGTGCCACCAGCAGGGAGACAGGTTGGGAACACAATGAGCAGTTCTTC; cdr3_aa: CATSRETGWEHNEQFF
j_call: TRBJ1-1; d_call: TRBD1; cdr3_length: 14; v_call: TRBV15; clone_size: few; cdr3_nt: TGTGCCACCAGCAGGGACAGGGGGAACACTGAAGCTTTCTTT; cdr3_aa: CATSRDRGNTEAFF
j_call: TRBJ2-1; d_call: TRBD1; cdr3_length: 15; v_call: TRBV6-1; clone_size: .; cdr3_nt: TGTGCCAGCAGCAACGGGGACAGGGGGTACAATGAGCAGTTCTTC; cdr3_aa: CASSNGDRGYNEQFF
j_call: TRBJ2-5; d_call: .; cdr3_length: 16; v_call: TRBV11-3; clone_size: .; cdr3_nt: TGTGCCAGCAGCTTATGGCGGGCCCCCCCTCAAGAGACCCAGTACTTC; cdr3_aa: CASSLWRAPPQETQYF
j_call: TRBJ2-1; d_call: .; cdr3_length: 14; v_call: TRBV6-5; clone_size: .; cdr3_nt: TGTGCCAGCAGTGTACTAGCCTCCTACAATGAGCAGTTCTTC; cdr3_aa: CASSVLASYNEQFF
j_call: TRBJ1-2; d_call: TRBD1; cdr3_length: 12; v_call: TRBV6-6; clone_size: few; cdr3_nt: TGTGCCACCTACCGGGACAGCTATGGCTACACCTTC; cdr3_aa: CATYRDSYGYTF
j_call: TRBJ1-6; d_call: TRBD1; cdr3_length: 14; v_call: TRBV27; clone_size: few; cdr3_nt: TGTGCCAGCGGAAACGACAGGGTTAAGTCACCCCTCCACTTT; cdr3_aa: CASGNDRVKSPLHF
j_call: TRBJ1-6; d_call: .; cdr3_length: 14; v_call: TRBV9; clone_size: .; cdr3_nt: TGTGCCAGCAGCGTTGAGGGGGTGGATTCACCCCTCCACTTT; cdr3_aa: CASSVEGVDSPLHF
j_call: TRBJ2-3; d_call: .; cdr3_length: 16; v_call: TRBV5-1; clone_size: .; cdr3_nt: TGCGCCAGCAGCTTGGGTGGCAGAAGGCAGGCAGATACGCAGTATTTT; cdr3_aa: CASSLGGRRQADTQYF
j_call: TRBJ2-7; d_call: TRBD1; cdr3_length: 14; v_call: TRBV6-1; clone_size: .; cdr3_nt: TGTGCCAGCAGTGTGGGACAGGGGGCCTACGAGCAGTACTTC; cdr3_aa: CASSVGQGAYEQYF
j_call: TRBJ1-5; d_call: .; cdr3_length: 16; v_call: TRBV15; clone_size: .; cdr3_nt: TGTGCCACCAGCAGAGATCCGGCAGGGCGAAATCAGCCCCAGCATTTT; cdr3_aa: CATSRDPAGRNQPQHF
j_call: TRBJ1-2; d_call: .; cdr3_length: 15; v_call: TRBV14; clone_size: few; cdr3_nt: TGTGCCAGCAGCCAAATGGGACTCCTTGAGGGTGGCTACACCTTC; cdr3_aa: CASSQMGLLEGGYTF
j_call: TRBJ2-4; d_call: TRBD1; cdr3_length: 14; v_call: TRBV30; clone_size: .; cdr3_nt: TGTGCCTGGGAGCAGGGGGAGGCCAAAAACATTCAGTACTTC; cdr3_aa: CAWEQGEAKNIQYF
j_call: TRBJ1-2; d_call: .; cdr3_length: 15; v_call: TRBV19; clone_size: once; cdr3_nt: TGTGCCAGTAGTAGCAGGGACGGCCGCGGGGAGGGCTACACCTTC; cdr3_aa: CASSSRDGRGEGYTF
j_call: TRBJ2-1; d_call: TRBD2; cdr3_length: 15; v_call: TRBV5-4; clone_size: .; cdr3_nt: TGTGCCAGCAGCTTGGACCGGGGGGGATACAATGAGCAGTTCTTC; cdr3_aa: CASSLDRGGYNEQFF
j_call: TRBJ2-3; d_call: TRBD2; cdr3_length: 16; v_call: TRBV11-2; clone_size: .; cdr3_nt: TGTGCCAGCAGCCCTCTCTCTAGCGGGGGCACAGATACGCAGTATTTT; cdr3_aa: CASSPLSSGGTDTQYF
j_call: TRBJ2-5; d_call: TRBD1; cdr3_length: 14; v_call: TRBV15; clone_size: .; cdr3_nt: TGTGCCACCAGCAGAGATCCATGGACAGGGATAAAATACTTC; cdr3_aa: CATSRDPWTGIKYF
j_call: TRBJ2-7; d_call: .; cdr3_length: 12; v_call: TRBV30; clone_size: .; cdr3_nt: TGTGCCTGGAGCGAAAGACGGGGCGAGCAGTACTTC; cdr3_aa: CAWSERRGEQYF
j_call: TRBJ1-1; d_call: .; cdr3_length: 15; v_call: TRBV5-1; clone_size: .; cdr3_nt: TGCGCCAGCAGCCATAGCAGGGCCCTGAACACTGAAGCTTTCTTT; cdr3_aa: CASSHSRALNTEAFF
j_call: TRBJ2-5; d_call: .; cdr3_length: 14; v_call: TRBV2; clone_size: .; cdr3_nt: TGTGCCAGCAGGGCGGTGCTTATACAAGAGACCCAGTACTTC; cdr3_aa: CASRAVLIQETQYF
j_call: TRBJ2-7; d_call: .; cdr3_length: 11; v_call: TRBV27; clone_size: .; cdr3_nt: TGTGCCAGCACACAGGGCTACGAGCAGTACTTC; cdr3_aa: CASTQGYEQYF
j_call: TRBJ2-1; d_call: .; cdr3_length: 15; v_call: TRBV27; clone_size: .; cdr3_nt: TGTGCCAGCAGTCCGCTGGAGGGGGCCACGGATGAGCAGTTCTTC; cdr3_aa: CASSPLEGATDEQFF
j_call: TRBJ1-1; d_call: TRBD1; cdr3_length: 17; v_call: TRBV13; clone_size: .; cdr3_nt: TGTGCCAGCAGCTTAGAACGGGCAGGGGGCGCAGGCACTGAAGCTTTCTTT; cdr3_aa: CASSLERAGGAGTEAFF
j_call: TRBJ1-5; d_call: .; cdr3_length: 15; v_call: TRBV30; clone_size: .; cdr3_nt: TGTGCCTGGAATAGGGGCCCATTCCCTTATCAGCCCCAGCATTTT; cdr3_aa: CAWNRGPFPYQPQHF
j_call: TRBJ2-3; d_call: .; cdr3_length: 16; v_call: TRBV14; clone_size: .; cdr3_nt: TGTGCCAGCAGCCAAGACGGCGGGGCATCCACAGATACGCAGTATTTT; cdr3_aa: CASSQDGGASTDTQYF
j_call: TRBJ2-4; d_call: .; cdr3_length: 15; v_call: TRBV5-5; clone_size: .; cdr3_nt: TGTGCCAGCAGCTCCTTACAGGGAGACAAAAACATTCAGTACTTC; cdr3_aa: CASSSLQGDKNIQYF
j_call: TRBJ1-6; d_call: TRBD1; cdr3_length: 13; v_call: TRBV27; clone_size: few; cdr3_nt: TGTGCCAGCAGGAGGACAGGACCTTCACCCCTCCACTTT; cdr3_aa: CASRRTGPSPLHF
j_call: TRBJ2-1; d_call: .; cdr3_length: 15; v_call: TRBV5-4; clone_size: .; cdr3_nt: TGTGCCAGCAGCTTGGTTGCGGCTACTAATAATGAGCAGTTCTTC; cdr3_aa: CASSLVAATNNEQFF
j_call: TRBJ2-1; d_call: TRBD2; cdr3_length: 14; v_call: TRBV27; clone_size: .; cdr3_nt: TGTGCCAGCACCTATCTCGCGGGGGGAAATGAGCAGTTCTTC; cdr3_aa: CASTYLAGGNEQFF
j_call: TRBJ1-1; d_call: .; cdr3_length: 15; v_call: TRBV4-1; clone_size: .; cdr3_nt: TGCGCCAGCAGCAAGCATGAGACACCGAACACTGAAGCTTTCTTT; cdr3_aa: CASSKHETPNTEAFF
j_call: TRBJ2-1; d_call: TRBD2; cdr3_length: 17; v_call: TRBV9; clone_size: few; cdr3_nt: TGTGCCAGCAGCGTAGCGCTAGCGGGGGATAGTTACTATGAGCAGTTCTTC; cdr3_aa: CASSVALAGDSYYEQFF
j_call: TRBJ2-7; d_call: .; cdr3_length: 16; v_call: TRBV6-5; clone_size: .; cdr3_nt: TGTGCCAGCAGTTACTCGCCTCGGGAGTTCTTCTACGAGCAGTACTTC; cdr3_aa: CASSYSPREFFYEQYF
j_call: TRBJ2-1; d_call: TRBD1; cdr3_length: 13; v_call: TRBV6-5; clone_size: few; cdr3_nt: TGTGCCAGCAGTCCGGGACAGTACAATGAGCAGTTCTTC; cdr3_aa: CASSPGQYNEQFF
j_call: TRBJ1-1; d_call: TRBD1; cdr3_length: 16; v_call: TRBV9; clone_size: .; cdr3_nt: TGTGCCAGCAGCGTAGTAGTCAGGGGGATGAACACTGAAGCTTTCTTT; cdr3_aa: CASSVVVRGMNTEAFF
j_call: TRBJ1-1; d_call: .; cdr3_length: 13; v_call: TRBV6-1; clone_size: few; cdr3_nt: TGTGCCAGCAGACCCGGGGTGGGCACTGAAGCTTTCTTT; cdr3_aa: CASRPGVGTEAFF
j_call: TRBJ1-2; d_call: .; cdr3_length: 16; v_call: TRBV7-8; clone_size: .; cdr3_nt: TGTGCCAGCAGCTTACAAACCAGGGAGGGGCGGCATGGCTACACCTTC; cdr3_aa: CASSLQTREGRHGYTF
j_call: TRBJ2-7; d_call: TRBD1; cdr3_length: 13; v_call: TRBV6-1; clone_size: .; cdr3_nt: TGTGCCAGCAGCCGGGACAGAAAGTACGAGCAGTACTTC; cdr3_aa: CASSRDRKYEQYF
j_call: TRBJ2-3; d_call: TRBD2; cdr3_length: 15; v_call: TRBV9; clone_size: .; cdr3_nt: TGTGCCAGCAGCCCCAGTAGCGGGCGCACAGATACGCAGTATTTT; cdr3_aa: CASSPSSGRTDTQYF